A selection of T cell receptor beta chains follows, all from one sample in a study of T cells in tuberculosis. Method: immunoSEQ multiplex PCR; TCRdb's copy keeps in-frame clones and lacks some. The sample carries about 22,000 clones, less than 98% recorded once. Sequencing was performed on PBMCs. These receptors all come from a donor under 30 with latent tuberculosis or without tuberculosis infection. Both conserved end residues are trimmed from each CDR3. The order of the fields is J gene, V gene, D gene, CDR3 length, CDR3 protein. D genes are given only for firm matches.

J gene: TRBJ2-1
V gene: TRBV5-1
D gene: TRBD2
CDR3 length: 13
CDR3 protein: ASRPSGTSHNEQF

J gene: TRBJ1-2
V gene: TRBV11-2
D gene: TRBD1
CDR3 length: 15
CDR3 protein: ASSGPLGRDSWYGYT

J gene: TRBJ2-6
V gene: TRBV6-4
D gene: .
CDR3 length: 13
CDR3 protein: ASSEGGSGANVLT

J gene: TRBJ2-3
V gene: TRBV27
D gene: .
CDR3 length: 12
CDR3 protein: ASSFVERTDTQY

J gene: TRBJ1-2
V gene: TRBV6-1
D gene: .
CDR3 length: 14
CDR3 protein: ASSDNVEFTNYGYT

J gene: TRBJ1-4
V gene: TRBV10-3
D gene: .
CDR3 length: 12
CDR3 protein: AISGNLGDEKLF

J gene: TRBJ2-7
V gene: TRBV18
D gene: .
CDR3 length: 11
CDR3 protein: ASSPPSAYEQY

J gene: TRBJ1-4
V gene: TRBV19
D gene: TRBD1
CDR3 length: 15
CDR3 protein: ASSPQYQTGGNEKLF

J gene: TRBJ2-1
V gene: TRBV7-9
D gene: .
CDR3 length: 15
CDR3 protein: ASSLREAGSSYNEQF

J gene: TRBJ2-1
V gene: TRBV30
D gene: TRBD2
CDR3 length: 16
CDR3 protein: AWSVPLSLAGSAWEQF

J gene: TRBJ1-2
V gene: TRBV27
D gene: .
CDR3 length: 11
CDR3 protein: ASSFTTAGGYT

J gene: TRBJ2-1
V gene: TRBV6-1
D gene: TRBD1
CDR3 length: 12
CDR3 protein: ASYRGLSYNEQF

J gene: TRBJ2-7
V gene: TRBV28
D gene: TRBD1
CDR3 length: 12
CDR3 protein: ATSAGTGTYEQY

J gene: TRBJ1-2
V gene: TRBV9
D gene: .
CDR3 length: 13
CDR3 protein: ASSVGPSGNYGYT

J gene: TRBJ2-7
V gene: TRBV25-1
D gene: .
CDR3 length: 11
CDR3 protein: ASLGEPSYEQY